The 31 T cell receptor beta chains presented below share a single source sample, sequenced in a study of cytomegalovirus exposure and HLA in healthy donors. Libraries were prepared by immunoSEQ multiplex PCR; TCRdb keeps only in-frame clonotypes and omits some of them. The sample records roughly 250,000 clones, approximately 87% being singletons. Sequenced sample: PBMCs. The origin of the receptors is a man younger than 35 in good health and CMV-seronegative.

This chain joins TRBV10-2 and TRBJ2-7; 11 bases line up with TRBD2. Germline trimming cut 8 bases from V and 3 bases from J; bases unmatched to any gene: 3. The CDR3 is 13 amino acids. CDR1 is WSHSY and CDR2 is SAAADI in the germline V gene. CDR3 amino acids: CASGGTSGYEQYF. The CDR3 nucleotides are TGCGCCAGCGGCGGGACTAGCGGCTACGAGCAGTACTTC.

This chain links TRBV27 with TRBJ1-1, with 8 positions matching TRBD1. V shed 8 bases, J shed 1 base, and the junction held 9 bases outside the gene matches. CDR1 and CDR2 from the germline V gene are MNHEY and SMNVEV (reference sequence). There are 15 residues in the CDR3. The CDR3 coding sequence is TGTGCCAGCGCTCTCGTAGGGACAGGGAACACTGAAGCTTTCTTT. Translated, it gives CASALVGTGNTEAFF.

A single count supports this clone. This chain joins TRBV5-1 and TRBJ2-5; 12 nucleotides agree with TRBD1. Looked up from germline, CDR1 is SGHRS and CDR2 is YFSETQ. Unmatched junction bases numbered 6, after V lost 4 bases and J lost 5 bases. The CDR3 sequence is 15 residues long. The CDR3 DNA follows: TGCGCCAGCAGCCCCGGGACAGGGGGCACGGAGACCCAGTACTTC. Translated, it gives CASSPGTGGTETQYF. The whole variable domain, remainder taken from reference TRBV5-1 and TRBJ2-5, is KAGVTQTPRYLIKTRGQQVTLSCSPISGHRSVSWYQQTPGQGLQFLFEYFSETQRNKGNFPGRFSGRQFSNSRSEMNVSTLELGDSALYLCASSPGTGGTETQYFGPGTRLLVL.

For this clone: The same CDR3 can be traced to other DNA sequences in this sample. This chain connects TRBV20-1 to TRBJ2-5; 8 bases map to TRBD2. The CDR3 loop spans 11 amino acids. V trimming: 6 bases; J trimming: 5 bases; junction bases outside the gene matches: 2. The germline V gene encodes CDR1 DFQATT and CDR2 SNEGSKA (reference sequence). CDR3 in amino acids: CSAGLAETQYF. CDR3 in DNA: TGCAGTGCAGGACTAGCCGAGACCCAGTACTTC.

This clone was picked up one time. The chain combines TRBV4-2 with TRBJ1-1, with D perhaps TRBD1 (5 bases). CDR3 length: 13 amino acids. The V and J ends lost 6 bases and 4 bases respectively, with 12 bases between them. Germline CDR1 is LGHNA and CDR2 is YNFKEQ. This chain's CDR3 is CASRERGSTEAFF. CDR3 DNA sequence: TGTGCCAGCAGGGAAAGGGGTAGCACTGAAGCTTTCTTT.

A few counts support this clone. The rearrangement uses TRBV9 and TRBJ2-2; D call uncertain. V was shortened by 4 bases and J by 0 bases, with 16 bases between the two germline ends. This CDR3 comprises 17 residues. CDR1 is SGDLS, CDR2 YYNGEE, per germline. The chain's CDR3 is CASSPRGALANTGELFF. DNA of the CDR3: TGTGCCAGCAGCCCTAGAGGAGCTCTAGCGAACACCGGGGAGCTGTTTTTT.

CDR3 in amino acids: CAAAEGTSSYNEQFF. The CDR3 nucleotides are TGTGCCGCGGCTGAGGGAACTAGCTCCTACAATGAGCAGTTCTTC. V gene TRBV27 combines with J gene TRBJ2-1, with D possibly TRBD2 on 5 matching bases. Germline lookup yields CDR1 MNHEY and CDR2 SMNVEV (reference sequence). V was trimmed by 11 bases and J by 0 bases, leaving 17 bases between them. The CDR3 extends over 15 amino acids.

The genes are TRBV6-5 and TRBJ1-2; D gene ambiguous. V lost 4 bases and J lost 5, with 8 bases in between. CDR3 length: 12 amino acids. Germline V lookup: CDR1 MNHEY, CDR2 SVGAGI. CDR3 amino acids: CASSSLTYGYTF. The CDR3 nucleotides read TGTGCCAGCAGTTCCCTAACTTATGGCTACACCTTC.

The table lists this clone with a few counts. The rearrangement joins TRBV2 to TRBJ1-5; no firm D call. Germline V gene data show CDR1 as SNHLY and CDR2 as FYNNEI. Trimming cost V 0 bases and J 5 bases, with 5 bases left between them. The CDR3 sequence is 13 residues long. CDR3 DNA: TGTGCCAGCAGTGAAGCGGCTCATCAGCCCCAGCATTTT. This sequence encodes CASSEAAHQPQHF.

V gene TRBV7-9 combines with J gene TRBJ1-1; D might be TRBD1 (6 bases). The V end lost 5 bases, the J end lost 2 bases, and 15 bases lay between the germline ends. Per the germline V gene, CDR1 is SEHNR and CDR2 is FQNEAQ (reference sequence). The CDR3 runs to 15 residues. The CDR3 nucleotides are TGTGCCAGCAGCGAAACAGGGCCCTCCAACACTGAAGCTTTCTTT. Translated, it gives CASSETGPSNTEAFF.

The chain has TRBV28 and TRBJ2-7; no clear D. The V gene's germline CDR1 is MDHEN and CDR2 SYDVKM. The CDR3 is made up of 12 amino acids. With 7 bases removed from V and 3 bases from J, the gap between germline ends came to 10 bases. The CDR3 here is CASTSDIYEQYF. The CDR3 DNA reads TGTGCCAGCACCTCCGACATCTACGAGCAGTACTTC.

The CDR3 nucleotides are TGCGCCAGCAGCCAAGAGGTTGGGGGGAGAGGTGAAAAACTGTTTTTT. This encodes CASSQEVGGRGEKLFF. This chain joins TRBV4-3 and TRBJ1-4, with a tentative D call TRBD1 (5 bases). The CDR3 consists of 16 residues. Germline assignment: CDR1 LGHNA and CDR2 YSLEER. V was shortened by 0 bases and J by 7 bases, with 15 bases between the two germline ends.

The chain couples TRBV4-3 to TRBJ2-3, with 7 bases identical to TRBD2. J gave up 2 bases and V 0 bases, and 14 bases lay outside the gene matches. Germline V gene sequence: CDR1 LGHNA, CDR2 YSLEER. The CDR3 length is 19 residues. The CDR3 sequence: CASSQDVAASGRLTDTQYF. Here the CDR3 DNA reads TGCGCCAGCAGCCAAGATGTGGCCGCTAGCGGCCGTCTCACAGATACGCAGTATTTT.

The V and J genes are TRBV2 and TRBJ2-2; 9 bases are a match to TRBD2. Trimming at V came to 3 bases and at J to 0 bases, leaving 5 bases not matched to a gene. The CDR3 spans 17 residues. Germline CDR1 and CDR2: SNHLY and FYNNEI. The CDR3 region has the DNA TGTGCCAGCAGTGACAGGCTAGCGGGGACGAACACCGGGGAGCTGTTTTTT. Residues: CASSDRLAGTNTGELFF.

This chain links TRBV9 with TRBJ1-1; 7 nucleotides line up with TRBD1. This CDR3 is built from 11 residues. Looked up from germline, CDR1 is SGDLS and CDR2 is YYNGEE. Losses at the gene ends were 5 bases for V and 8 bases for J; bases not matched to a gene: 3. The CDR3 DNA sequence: TGTGCCAGCAGAGAACAGGGGGAAGCTTTCTTT. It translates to CASREQGEAFF. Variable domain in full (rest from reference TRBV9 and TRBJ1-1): DSGVTQTPKHLITATGQRVTLRCSPRSGDLSVYWYQQSLDQGLQFLIQYYNGEERAKGNILERFSAQQFPDLHSELNLSSLELGDSALYFCASREQGEAFFGQGTRLTVV.

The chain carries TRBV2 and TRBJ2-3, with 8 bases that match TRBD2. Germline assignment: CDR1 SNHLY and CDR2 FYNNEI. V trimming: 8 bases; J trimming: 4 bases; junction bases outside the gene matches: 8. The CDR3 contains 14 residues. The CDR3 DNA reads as TGTGCCAGCTCCCGGACTAGCTTGGCAGATACGCAGTATTTT. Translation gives CASSRTSLADTQYF.

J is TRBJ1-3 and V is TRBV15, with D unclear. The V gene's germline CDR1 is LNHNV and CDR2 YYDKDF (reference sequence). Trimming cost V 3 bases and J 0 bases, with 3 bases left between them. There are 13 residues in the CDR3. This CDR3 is CATSSYSGNTIYF. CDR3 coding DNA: TGTGCCACCAGCAGCTACTCTGGAAACACCATATATTTT.

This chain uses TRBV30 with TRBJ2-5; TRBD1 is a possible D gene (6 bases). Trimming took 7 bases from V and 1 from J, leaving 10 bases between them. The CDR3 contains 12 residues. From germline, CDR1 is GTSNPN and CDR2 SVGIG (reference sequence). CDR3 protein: CAYHRAQETQYF. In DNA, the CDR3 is TGTGCCTACCACAGGGCCCAAGAGACCCAGTACTTC.

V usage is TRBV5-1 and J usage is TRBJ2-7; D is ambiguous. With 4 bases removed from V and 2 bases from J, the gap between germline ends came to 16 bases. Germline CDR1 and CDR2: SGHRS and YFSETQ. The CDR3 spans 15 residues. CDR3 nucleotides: TGCGCCAGCAGCCAACGTGTGTCGTCAGCCTACGAGCAGTACTTC. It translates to CASSQRVSSAYEQYF.

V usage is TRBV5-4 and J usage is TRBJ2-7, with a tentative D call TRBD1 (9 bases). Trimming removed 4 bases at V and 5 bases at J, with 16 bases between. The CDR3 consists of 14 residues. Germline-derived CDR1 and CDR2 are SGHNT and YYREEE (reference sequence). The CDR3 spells CASSPGGDRDEQYF. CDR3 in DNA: TGTGCCAGCAGCCCGGGGGGGGACAGGGACGAGCAGTACTTC.

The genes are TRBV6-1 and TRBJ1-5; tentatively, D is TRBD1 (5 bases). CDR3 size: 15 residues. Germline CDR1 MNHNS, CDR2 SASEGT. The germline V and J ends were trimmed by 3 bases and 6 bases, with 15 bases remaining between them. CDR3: CASSEVRRGGQPQHF. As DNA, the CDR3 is TGTGCCAGCAGTGAGGTCAGGAGGGGAGGTCAGCCCCAGCATTTT.

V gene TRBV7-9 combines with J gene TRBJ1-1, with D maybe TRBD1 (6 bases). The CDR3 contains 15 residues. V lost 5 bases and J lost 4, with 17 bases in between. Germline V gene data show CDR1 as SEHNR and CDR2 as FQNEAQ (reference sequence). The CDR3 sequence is CASSPARGAGTEAFF. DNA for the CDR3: TGTGCCAGCAGCCCAGCGCGGGGGGCAGGCACTGAAGCTTTCTTT.

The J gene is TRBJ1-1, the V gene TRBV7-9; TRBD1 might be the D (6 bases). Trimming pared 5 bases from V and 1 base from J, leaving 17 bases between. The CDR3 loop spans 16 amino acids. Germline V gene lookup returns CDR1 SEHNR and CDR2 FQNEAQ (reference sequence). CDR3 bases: TGTGCCAGCAGCACACTACAGGGTTCTGCGAACACTGAAGCTTTCTTT. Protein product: CASSTLQGSANTEAFF.

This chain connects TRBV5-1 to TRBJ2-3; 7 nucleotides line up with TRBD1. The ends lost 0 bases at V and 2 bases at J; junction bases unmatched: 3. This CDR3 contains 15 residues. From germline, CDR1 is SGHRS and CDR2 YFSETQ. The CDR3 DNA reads TGCGCCAGCAGCTTGGGAGGGACAGCCACAGATACGCAGTATTTT. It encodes CASSLGGTATDTQYF. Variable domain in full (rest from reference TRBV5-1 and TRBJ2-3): KAGVTQTPRYLIKTRGQQVTLSCSPISGHRSVSWYQQTPGQGLQFLFEYFSETQRNKGNFPGRFSGRQFSNSRSEMNVSTLELGDSALYLCASSLGGTATDTQYFGPGTRLTVL.

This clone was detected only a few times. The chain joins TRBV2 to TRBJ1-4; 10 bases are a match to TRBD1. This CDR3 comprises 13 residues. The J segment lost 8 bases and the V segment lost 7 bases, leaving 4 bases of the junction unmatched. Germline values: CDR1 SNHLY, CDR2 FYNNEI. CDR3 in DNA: TGTGCCAGCAAAGGGACAGGGGCCGAAAAACTGTTTTTT. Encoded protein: CASKGTGAEKLFF.

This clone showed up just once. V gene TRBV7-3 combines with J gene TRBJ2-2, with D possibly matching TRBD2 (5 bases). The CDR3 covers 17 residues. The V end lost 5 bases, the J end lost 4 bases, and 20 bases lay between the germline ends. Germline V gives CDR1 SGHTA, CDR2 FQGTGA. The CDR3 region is CASSPAGSPSGTGELFF. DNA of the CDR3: TGTGCCAGCAGCCCCGCCGGGTCTCCAAGCGGCACCGGGGAGCTGTTTTTT.

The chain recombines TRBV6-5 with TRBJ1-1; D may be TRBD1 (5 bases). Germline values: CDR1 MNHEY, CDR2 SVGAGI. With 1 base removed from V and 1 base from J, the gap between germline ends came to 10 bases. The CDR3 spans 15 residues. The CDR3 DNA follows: TGTGCCAGCAGTTACTTCACGGGGGGGAACACTGAAGCTTTCTTT. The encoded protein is CASSYFTGGNTEAFF.

CDR3 bases: TGTGCCAGCAGCTCCCTTGGCAGGGTGGGCACTGAAGCTTTCTTT. This gives the protein CASSSLGRVGTEAFF. The chain uses TRBV13 and TRBJ1-1; the D gene is possibly TRBD1 (5 bases). The CDR3 covers 15 residues. The V end lost 4 bases, the J end lost 4 bases, and 16 bases lay between the germline ends. Per the germline V gene, CDR1 is PRHDT and CDR2 is FYEKMQ (reference sequence).

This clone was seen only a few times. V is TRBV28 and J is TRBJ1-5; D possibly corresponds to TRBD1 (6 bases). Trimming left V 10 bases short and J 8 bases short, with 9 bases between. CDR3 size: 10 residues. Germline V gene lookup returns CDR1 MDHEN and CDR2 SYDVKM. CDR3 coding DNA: TGTGCCATACAGGGTAAGCCCCAGCATTTT. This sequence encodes CAIQGKPQHF. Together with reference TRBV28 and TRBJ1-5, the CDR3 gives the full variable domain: DVKVTQSSRYLVKRTGEKVFLECVQDMDHENMFWYRQDPGLGLRLIYFSYDVKMKEKGDIPEGYSVSREKKERFSLILESASTNQTSMYLCAIQGKPQHFGDGTRLSIL.

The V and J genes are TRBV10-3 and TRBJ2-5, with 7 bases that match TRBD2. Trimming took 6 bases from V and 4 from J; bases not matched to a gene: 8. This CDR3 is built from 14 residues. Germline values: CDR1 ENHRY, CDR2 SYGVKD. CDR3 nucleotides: TGTGCCATCAGGGAGAGCGGGGCAGGAGAGACCCAGTACTTC. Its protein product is CAIRESGAGETQYF.

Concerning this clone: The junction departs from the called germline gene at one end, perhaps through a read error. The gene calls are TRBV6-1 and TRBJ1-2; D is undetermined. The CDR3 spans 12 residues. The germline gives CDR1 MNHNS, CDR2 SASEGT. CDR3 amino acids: CASSEAVAGFVF. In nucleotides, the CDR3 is TGTGCCAGCAGTGAAGCTGTGGCGGGCTTCGTGTTC.